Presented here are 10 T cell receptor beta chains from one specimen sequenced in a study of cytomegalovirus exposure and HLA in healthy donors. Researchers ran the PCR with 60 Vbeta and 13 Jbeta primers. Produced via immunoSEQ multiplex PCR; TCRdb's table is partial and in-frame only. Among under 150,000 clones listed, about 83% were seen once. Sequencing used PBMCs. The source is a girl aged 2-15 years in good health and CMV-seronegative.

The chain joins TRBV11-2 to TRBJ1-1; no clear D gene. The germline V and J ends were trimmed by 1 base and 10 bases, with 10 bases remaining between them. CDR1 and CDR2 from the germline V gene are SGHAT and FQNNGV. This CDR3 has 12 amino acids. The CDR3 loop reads CASSLGQTGAFF. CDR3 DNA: TGTGCCAGCAGCTTAGGGCAGACGGGAGCTTTCTTT.

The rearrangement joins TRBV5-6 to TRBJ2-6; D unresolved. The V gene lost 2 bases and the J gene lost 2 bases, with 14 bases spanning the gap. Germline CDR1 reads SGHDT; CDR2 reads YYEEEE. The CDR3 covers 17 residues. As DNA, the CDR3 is TGTGCCAGCAGCTTTTCTTTTTCAGGCGCTGGGGCCAACGTCCTGACTTTC. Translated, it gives CASSFSFSGAGANVLTF.

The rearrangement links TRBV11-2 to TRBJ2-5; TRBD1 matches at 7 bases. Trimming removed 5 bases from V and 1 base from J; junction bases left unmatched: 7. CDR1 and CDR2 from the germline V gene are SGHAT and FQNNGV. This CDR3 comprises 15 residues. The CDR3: CASSRTTGVQETQYF. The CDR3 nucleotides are TGTGCCAGCAGCCGAACAACAGGGGTCCAAGAGACCCAGTACTTC.

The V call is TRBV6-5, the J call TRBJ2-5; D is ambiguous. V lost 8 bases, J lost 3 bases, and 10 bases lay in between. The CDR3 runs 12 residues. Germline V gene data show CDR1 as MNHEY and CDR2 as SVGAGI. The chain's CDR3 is CASGPPEETQYF. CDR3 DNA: TGTGCCAGCGGTCCTCCGGAAGAGACCCAGTACTTC.

CDR3: CAISESEPGTYEQYF. CDR3 nucleotide sequence: TGTGCCATCAGTGAGTCGGAACCAGGGACCTACGAGCAGTACTTC. The J gene is TRBJ2-7, the V gene TRBV10-3; weak D call: TRBD1 (5 bases). The CDR3 is 15 amino acids. V dropped 0 bases and J dropped 2 bases, with 11 bases sitting between them. Germline V gene sequence: CDR1 ENHRY, CDR2 SYGVKD.

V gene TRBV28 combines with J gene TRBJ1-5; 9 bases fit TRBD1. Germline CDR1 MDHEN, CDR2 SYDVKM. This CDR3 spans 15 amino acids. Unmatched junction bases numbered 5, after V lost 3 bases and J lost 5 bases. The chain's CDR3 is CASSLSGTGYQPQHF. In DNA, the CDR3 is TGTGCCAGCAGTTTGTCCGGGACAGGGTATCAGCCCCAGCATTTT.

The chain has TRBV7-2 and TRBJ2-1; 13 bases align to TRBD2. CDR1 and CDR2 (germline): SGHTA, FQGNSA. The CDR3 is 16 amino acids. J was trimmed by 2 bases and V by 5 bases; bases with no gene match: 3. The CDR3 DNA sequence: TGTGCCAGCAGCGGACTAGCGGGGGTTACCTACAATGAGCAGTTCTTC. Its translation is CASSGLAGVTYNEQFF. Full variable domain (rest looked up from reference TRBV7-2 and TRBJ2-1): GAGVSQSPSNKVTEKGKDVELRCDPISGHTALYWYRQSLGQGLEFLIYFQGNSAPDKSGLPSDRFSAERTGGSVSTLTIQRTQQEDSAVYLCASSGLAGVTYNEQFFGPGTRLTVL.

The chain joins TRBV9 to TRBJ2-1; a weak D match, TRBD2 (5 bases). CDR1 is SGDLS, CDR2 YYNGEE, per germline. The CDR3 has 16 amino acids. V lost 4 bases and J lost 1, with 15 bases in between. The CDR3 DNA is TGTGCCAGCAGCCCCCGGACTCGGGGTTCCTACAATGAGCAGTTCTTC. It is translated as CASSPRTRGSYNEQFF.

CDR3 nucleotide sequence: TGTGCCAGCAGTTTACGCCTAGCGGGGGGGCGCAATGAGCAGTTCTTC. This codes for CASSLRLAGGRNEQFF. This chain uses TRBV27 with TRBJ2-1; 12 bases agree with TRBD2. Unmatched junction bases numbered 5, after V lost 2 bases and J lost 6 bases. Germline assignment: CDR1 MNHEY and CDR2 SMNVEV (reference sequence). The CDR3 length is 16 residues.

Here the CDR3 DNA reads TGTGCCAGCAGTTTATGGGAGGACAGGGGGCTGGGGGAGCAGTACTTC. The encoded protein is CASSLWEDRGLGEQYF. The chain employs TRBV28 and TRBJ2-7; TRBD1 matches 11 bases. The length of the CDR3 is 16 residues. V shed 0 bases and J 7 bases; nucleotides not matched to a gene: 8. Germline V gene data show CDR1 as MDHEN and CDR2 as SYDVKM.